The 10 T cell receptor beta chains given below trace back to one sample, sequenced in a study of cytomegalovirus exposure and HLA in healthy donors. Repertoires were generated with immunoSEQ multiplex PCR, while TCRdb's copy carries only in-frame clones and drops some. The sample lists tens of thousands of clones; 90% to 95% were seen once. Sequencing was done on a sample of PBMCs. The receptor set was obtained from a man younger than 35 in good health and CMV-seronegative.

The CDR3 is CASSQEGGGRPYEQYF. The CDR3 coding sequence is TGTGCCAGCAGCCAAGAAGGGGGCGGGAGGCCCTACGAGCAGTACTTC. V is TRBV14 and J is TRBJ2-7; possibly TRBD2 for D (8 bases). V lost 0 bases and J 2 bases, leaving 14 bases between the germline ends. CDR3 length: 16 residues. Germline V gives CDR1 SGHDN, CDR2 FVKESK. Using reference TRBV14 and TRBJ2-7 for the parts outside the CDR3, the full variable domain is EAGVTQFPSHSVIEKGQTVTLRCDPISGHDNLYWYRRVMGKEIKFLLHFVKESKQDESGMPNNRFLAERTGGTYSTLKVQPAELEDSGVYFCASSQEGGGRPYEQYFGPGTRLTVT.

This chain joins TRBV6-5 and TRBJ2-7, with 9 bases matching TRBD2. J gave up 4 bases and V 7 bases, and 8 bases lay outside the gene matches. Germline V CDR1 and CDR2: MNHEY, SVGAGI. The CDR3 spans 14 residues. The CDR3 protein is CASTPRRGGYEQYF. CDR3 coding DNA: TGTGCCAGCACTCCGCGGCGGGGGGGTTACGAGCAGTACTTC.

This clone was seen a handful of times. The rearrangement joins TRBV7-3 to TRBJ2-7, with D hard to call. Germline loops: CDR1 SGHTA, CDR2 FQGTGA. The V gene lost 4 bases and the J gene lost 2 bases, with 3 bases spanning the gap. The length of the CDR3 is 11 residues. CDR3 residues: CASSSTYEQYF. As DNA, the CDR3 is TGTGCCAGCAGCTCTACCTACGAGCAGTACTTC.

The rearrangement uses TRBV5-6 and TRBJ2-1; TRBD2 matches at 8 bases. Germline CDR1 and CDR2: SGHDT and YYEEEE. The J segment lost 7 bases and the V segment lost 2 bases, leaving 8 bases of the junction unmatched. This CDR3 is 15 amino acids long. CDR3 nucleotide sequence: TGTGCCAGCAGCTTTCTGGGACTAGATCTGAATGAGCAGTTCTTC. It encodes CASSFLGLDLNEQFF.

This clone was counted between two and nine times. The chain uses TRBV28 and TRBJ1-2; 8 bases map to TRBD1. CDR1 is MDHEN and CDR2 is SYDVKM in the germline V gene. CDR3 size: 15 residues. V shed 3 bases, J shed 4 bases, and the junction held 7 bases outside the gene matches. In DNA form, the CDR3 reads TGTGCCAGCAGTTTCTCCAGGGGGCGTATCTATGGCTACACCTTC. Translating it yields CASSFSRGRIYGYTF.

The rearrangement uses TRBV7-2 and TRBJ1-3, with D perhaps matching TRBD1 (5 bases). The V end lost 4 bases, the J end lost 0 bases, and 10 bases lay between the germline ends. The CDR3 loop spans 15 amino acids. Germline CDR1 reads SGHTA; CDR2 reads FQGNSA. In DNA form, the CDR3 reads TGTGCCAGCAGCTCCGACAGAGACTCTGGAAACACCATATATTTT. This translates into CASSSDRDSGNTIYF.

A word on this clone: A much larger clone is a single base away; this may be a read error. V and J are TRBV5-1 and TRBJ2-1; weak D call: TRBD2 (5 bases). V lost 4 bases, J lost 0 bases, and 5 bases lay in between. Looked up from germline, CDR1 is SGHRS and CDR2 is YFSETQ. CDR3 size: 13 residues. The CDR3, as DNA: TGCGCCAGCAGCGGGAGCTCCTACAATGAGCAGTTCTTC. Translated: CASSGSSYNEQFF.

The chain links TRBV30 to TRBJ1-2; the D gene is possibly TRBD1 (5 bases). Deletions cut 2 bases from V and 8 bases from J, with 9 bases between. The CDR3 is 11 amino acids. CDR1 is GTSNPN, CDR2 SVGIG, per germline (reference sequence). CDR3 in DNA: TGTGCCTGGAGTCCGGGACTAGGCTACACCTTC. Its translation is CAWSPGLGYTF.

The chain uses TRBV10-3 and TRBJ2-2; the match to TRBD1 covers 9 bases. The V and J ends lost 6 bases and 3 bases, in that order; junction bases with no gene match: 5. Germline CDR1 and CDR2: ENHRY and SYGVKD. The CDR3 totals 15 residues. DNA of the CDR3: TGTGCCATCAGCTCCGACAGGGGGTACACCGGGGAGCTGTTTTTT. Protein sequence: CAISSDRGYTGELFF.

CDR3 region: CASSAGGNQPQHF. CDR3 sequence (DNA): TGTGCTAGCTCAGCAGGGGGAAATCAGCCCCAGCATTTT. The chain combines TRBV7-7 with TRBJ1-5, with 7 bases that match TRBD1. Germline values: CDR1 SSHAT, CDR2 FNYEAQ (reference sequence). The CDR3 spans 13 residues.